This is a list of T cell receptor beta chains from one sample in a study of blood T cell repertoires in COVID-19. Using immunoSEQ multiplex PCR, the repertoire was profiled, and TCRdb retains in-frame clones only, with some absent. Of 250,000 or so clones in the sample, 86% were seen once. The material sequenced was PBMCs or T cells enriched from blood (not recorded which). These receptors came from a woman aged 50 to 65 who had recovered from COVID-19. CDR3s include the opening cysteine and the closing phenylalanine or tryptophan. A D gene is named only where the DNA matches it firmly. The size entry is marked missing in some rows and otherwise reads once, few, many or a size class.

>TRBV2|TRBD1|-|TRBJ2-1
TGTGCCAGCAGTGAAAGGACAGGGGGGTTCTTC
CASSERTGGFF
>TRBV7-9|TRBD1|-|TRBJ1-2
TGTGCCAGCAGCCCAGGGACAGGGCACTATGGCTACACCTTC
CASSPGTGHYGYTF
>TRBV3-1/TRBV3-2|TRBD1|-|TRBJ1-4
TGTGCCAGAGCACCTACAGGGGGCGGTGGTGAAAAACTGTTTTTT
CARAPTGGGGEKLFF
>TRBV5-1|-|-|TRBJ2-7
TGCGCCAGCAGCCCGCAGCGGTTCCGGTCCGAGCAGTACTTC
CASSPQRFRSEQYF
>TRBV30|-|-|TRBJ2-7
TGTGCCTGGGCCAGAGGAGGGTCCTCATACGAGCAGTACTTC
CAWARGGSSYEQYF
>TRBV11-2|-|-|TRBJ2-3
TGTGCCAGCAGCTTAGGACTAGGTCGCACAGATACGCAGTATTTT
CASSLGLGRTDTQYF
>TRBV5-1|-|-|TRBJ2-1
TGCGCCAGCAGCTTGGACTGGGGGCTCCGGTCCTACAATGAGCAGTTCTTC
CASSLDWGLRSYNEQFF
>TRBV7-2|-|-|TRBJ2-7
TGTGCCAGCAGCTCCCAAAACTACGAGCAGTACTTC
CASSSQNYEQYF
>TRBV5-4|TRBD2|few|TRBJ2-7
TGTGCCAGCAGCTTGAGCAGCGGGAGGTACGAGCAGTACTTC
CASSLSSGRYEQYF
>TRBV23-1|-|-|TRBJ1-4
TGCGCCAGCAGTCAATCCCCAGGCCCCAATGAAAAACTGTTTTTT
CASSQSPGPNEKLFF
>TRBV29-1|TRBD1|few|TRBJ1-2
TGCAGCGTTGAAGAAGGTCTGGGGCAGAGACAGGGGGCTTGGGGCTACACCTTC
CSVEEGLGQRQGAWGYTF
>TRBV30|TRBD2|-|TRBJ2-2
TGTGCGCGGGAGAATTTTCCCGGGGAGCTGTTTTTT
CARENFPGELFF
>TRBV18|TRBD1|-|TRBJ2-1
TGTGCCAGCTCACCACAACGGGACAGGGGGCGGGTTGAGCAGTTCTTC
CASSPQRDRGRVEQFF
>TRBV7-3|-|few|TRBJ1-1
TGTGCCAGCAGCAACCAGGGGAACACTGAAGCTTTCTTT
CASSNQGNTEAFF
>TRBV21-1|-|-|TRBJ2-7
TGTGCCAGCAGTTCTGAGGCGGACAGGGAGTGCGAGCAGTACTTC
CASSSEADRECEQYF
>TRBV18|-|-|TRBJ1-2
TGTGCCAGCTCACCATTCGTCTATGGCTACACCTTC
CASSPFVYGYTF
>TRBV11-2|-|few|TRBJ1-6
TGTGCCAGCAGCGTGACGGGGTTCGTATCACCCCTCCACTTT
CASSVTGFVSPLHF
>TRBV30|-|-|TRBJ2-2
TGTGCCTGGACCTTGGTGGGACTGAACACCGGGGAGCTGTTTTTT
CAWTLVGLNTGELFF
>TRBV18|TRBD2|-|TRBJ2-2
TGTGCCAGCTCATCGACTAGCGGGAGGGACACCGGGGAGCTGTTTTTT
CASSSTSGRDTGELFF
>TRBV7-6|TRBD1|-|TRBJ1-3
TGTGCCAGCAGCTTAGGGACAGGGGGCCTTGGAAACACCATATATTTT
CASSLGTGGLGNTIYF
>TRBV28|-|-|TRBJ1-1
TGTGCCAGCAGCCAAACCGGGCGGGGTCGGGTGAACACTGAAGCTTTCTTT
CASSQTGRGRVNTEAFF
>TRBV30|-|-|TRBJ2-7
TGTGCCTGTCAGGACACCTACGAGCAGTACTTC
CACQDTYEQYF
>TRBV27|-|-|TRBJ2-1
TGTGCCAGCAGTTTAACAGGGCTACAAGGGCAGTTCTTC
CASSLTGLQGQFF
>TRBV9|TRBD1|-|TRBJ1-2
TGTGCCAGCAGCGCCAACAGGGGTGTGGATGGCTACACCTTC
CASSANRGVDGYTF
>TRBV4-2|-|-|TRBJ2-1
TGTGCCAGCAGCCAAGAAGAAACCGGCAATGAGCAGTTCTTC
CASSQEETGNEQFF
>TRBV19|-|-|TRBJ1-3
TGTGCCAGTAGTATAGCTCTTCGCAGGGATGGTGGAAACACCATATATTTT
CASSIALRRDGGNTIYF
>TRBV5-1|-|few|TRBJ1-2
TGCGCCAGCAAGGAACAGCCCCTTGCTCTAAACTATGGCTACACCTTC
CASKEQPLALNYGYTF
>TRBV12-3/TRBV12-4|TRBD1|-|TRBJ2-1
TGTGCCAGCAAACCCTGGACAGGGGATGAGCAGTTCTTC
CASKPWTGDEQFF
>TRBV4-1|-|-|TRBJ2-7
TGCGCCAGCAGCCAAGAGGAGGCGGTCTCCTACGAGCAGTACTTC
CASSQEEAVSYEQYF
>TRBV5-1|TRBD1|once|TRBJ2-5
TGCGCCAGCAGCCGGGGGACAGGAGAGACCCAGTACTTC
CASSRGTGETQYF